The 7 T cell receptor beta chains below come from one sample, sequenced in a study of blood T cell repertoires in COVID-19. The assay was immunoSEQ multiplex PCR, and TCRdb's table has in-frame clones only and misses some. The sample yields roughly 500,000 clones, nearly 90% seen once. The sample taken for sequencing was peripheral blood. The receptor source for this set is a man aged 18 to 29 with COVID-19, enrolled during active disease.

J is TRBJ2-3 and V is TRBV6-5; D might be TRBD1 (5 bases). The germline gives CDR1 MNHEY, CDR2 SVGAGI. This CDR3 spans 13 amino acids. Trimming removed 7 bases at V and 1 base at J, with 9 bases between. CDR3 DNA sequence: TGTGCCAGCAACAGGTGGGGCACAGATACGCAGTATTTT. It yields the protein CASNRWGTDTQYF.

J is TRBJ1-1 and V is TRBV6-1; tentatively, D is TRBD1 (6 bases). Per the germline V gene, CDR1 is MNHNS and CDR2 is SASEGT. Trimming cost V 1 base and J 11 bases, with 14 bases left between them. The CDR3 runs 13 residues. The CDR3 DNA reads as TGTGCCAGCAGTGAAGGGCAGGGGTCAAATGCTTTCTTT. Encoded protein: CASSEGQGSNAFF.

For this clone: A much larger clone sits a single nucleotide away, making a read error possible. Other nucleotide sequences in the sample specify the same CDR3. The gene calls are TRBV5-1 and TRBJ2-2; D is possibly TRBD1 (6 bases). Germline CDR1 is SGHRS and CDR2 is YFSETQ. The length of the CDR3 is 17 residues. The DNA of the CDR3 is TGCGCCAGTAGCTTGGGGCATCGGGACATCAACACCGGGGAGCTGTTTTTT. It yields the protein CASSLGHRDINTGELFF.

The rearrangement links TRBV29-1 to TRBJ1-2; no clear D gene. In germline, CDR1 is SQVTM, CDR2 ANQGSEA. Deletions cut 3 bases from V and 3 bases from J, with 14 bases between. The CDR3 is 14 residues long. The CDR3 spells CSVDRDDTDYGYTF. CDR3 sequence (DNA): TGCAGCGTTGACCGCGATGACACTGACTATGGCTACACCTTC.

The J gene is TRBJ1-4, the V gene TRBV5-6; 9 positions match TRBD1. The V segment lost 5 bases and the J segment 6 bases; nucleotides outside the gene matches: 8. This CDR3 is 15 amino acids long. CDR1 is SGHDT, CDR2 YYEEEE, per germline. CDR3 amino acids: CASRDRGGLDEKLFF. The CDR3, as DNA: TGTGCCAGCAGGGACAGGGGAGGGTTGGATGAAAAACTGTTTTTT.

The V call is TRBV5-4, the J call TRBJ2-1, with TRBD2 identical over 14 bases. CDR3 size: 18 residues. Germline V gene sequence: CDR1 SGHNT, CDR2 YYREEE (reference sequence). V dropped 4 bases and J dropped 1; count of bases not matched to a gene: 7. CDR3 loop: CASSPGLAGVGSYNEQFF. CDR3 DNA: TGTGCCAGCAGCCCGGGACTAGCGGGAGTTGGGTCCTACAATGAGCAGTTCTTC.

The CDR3 nucleotides read TGTGCCAGCAGTTTAAGGCATTACTTCCGGGGGGCGCAGGAGTATGGCTACACCTTC. This sequence encodes CASSLRHYFRGAQEYGYTF. The chain links TRBV28 to TRBJ1-2; D may be TRBD1 (6 bases). The germline V gene encodes CDR1 MDHEN and CDR2 SYDVKM. The CDR3 length is 19 residues. With 2 bases removed from V and 5 bases from J, the gap between germline ends came to 27 bases.